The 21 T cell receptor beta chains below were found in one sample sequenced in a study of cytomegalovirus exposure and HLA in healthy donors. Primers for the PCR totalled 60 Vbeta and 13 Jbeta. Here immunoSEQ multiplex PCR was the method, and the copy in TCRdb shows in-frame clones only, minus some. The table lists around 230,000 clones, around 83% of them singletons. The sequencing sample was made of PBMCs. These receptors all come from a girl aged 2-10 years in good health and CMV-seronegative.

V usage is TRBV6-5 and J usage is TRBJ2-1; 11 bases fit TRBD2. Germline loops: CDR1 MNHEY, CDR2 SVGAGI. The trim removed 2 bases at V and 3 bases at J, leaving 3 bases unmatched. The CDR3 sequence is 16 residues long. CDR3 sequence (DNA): TGTGCCAGCAGTTACAATGGGACTAGCGGCTACAATGAGCAGTTCTTC. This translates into CASSYNGTSGYNEQFF.

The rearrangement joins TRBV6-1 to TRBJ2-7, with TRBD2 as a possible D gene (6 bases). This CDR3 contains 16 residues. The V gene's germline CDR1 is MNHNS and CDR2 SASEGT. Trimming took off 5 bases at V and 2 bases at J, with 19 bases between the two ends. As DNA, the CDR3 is TGTGCCAGCAGTAAAGGGGATGGGGGGACCACCTACGAGCAGTACTTC. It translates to CASSKGDGGTTYEQYF.

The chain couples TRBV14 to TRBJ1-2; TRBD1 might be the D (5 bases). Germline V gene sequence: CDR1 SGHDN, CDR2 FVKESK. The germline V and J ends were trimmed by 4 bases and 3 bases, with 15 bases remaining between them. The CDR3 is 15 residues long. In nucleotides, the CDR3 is TGTGCCAGCAGCCGAGTTCAGGGAAGTGACTATGGCTACACCTTC. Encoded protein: CASSRVQGSDYGYTF.

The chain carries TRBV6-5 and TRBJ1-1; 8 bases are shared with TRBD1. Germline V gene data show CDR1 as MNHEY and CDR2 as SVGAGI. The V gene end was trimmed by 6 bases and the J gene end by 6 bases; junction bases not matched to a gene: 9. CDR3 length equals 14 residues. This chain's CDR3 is CASRSRRTGSEAFF. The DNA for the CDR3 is TGTGCCAGCAGATCGCGCCGGACAGGGTCTGAAGCTTTCTTT.

In DNA form, the CDR3 reads TGCGCCAGCAGCCTACGACAGGGTGTTGGGAACACTGAAGCTTTCTTT. Residues: CASSLRQGVGNTEAFF. V usage is TRBV4-1 and J usage is TRBJ1-1; 7 nucleotides line up with TRBD1. The CDR3 is made up of 16 amino acids. With V trimmed by 4 bases and J by 1 base, 9 bases remained unmatched. The germline V gene encodes CDR1 MGHRA and CDR2 YSYEKL.

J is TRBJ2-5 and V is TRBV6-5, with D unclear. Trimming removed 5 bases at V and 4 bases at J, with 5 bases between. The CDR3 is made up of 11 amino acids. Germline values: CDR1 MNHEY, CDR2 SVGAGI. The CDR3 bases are TGTGCCAGCAGTGCCGGAGAGACCCAGTACTTC. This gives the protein CASSAGETQYF.

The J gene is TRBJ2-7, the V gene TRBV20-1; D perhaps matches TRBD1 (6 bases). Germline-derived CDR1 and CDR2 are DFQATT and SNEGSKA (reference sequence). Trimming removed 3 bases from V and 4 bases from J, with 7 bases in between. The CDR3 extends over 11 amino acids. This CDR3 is CSARRGYEQYF. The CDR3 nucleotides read TGCAGTGCTAGGAGGGGGTACGAGCAGTACTTC.

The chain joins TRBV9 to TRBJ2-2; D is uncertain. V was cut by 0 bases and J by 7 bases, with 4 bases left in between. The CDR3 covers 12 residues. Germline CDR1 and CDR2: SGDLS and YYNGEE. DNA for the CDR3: TGTGCCAGCAGCGTAGATATCGGGGAGCTGTTTTTT. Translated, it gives CASSVDIGELFF.

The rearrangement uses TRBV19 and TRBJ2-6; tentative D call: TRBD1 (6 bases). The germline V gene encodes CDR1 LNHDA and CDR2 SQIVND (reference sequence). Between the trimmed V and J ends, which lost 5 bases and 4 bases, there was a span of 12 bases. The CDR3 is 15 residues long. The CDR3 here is CASSSTGLGANVLTF. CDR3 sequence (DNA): TGTGCCAGTAGTTCCACAGGGTTAGGGGCCAACGTCCTGACTTTC.

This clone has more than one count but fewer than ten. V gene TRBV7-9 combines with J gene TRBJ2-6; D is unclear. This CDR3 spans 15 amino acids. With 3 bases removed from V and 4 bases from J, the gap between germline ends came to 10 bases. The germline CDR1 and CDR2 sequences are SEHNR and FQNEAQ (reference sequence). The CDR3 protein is CASSFFGSGANVLTF. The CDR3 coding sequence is TGTGCCAGCAGCTTCTTCGGGTCAGGGGCCAACGTCCTGACTTTC.

The CDR3 region has the DNA TGTGCCACGAAAGGACTAGCGGGACCAAGAGGGGTCACAGATACGCAGTATTTT. Translated, it gives CATKGLAGPRGVTDTQYF. This chain joins TRBV19 and TRBJ2-3, with 12 positions matching TRBD2. The CDR3 has 18 amino acids. Germline V gene sequence: CDR1 LNHDA, CDR2 SQIVND (reference sequence). V shed 10 bases and J 2 bases; nucleotides not matched to a gene: 16.

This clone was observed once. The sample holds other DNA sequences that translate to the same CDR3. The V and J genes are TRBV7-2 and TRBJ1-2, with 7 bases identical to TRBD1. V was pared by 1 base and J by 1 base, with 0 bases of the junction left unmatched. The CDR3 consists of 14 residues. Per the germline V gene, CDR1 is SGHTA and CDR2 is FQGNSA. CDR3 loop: CASSLDRGNYGYTF. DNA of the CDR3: TGTGCCAGCAGCTTAGACAGGGGTAACTATGGCTACACCTTC.

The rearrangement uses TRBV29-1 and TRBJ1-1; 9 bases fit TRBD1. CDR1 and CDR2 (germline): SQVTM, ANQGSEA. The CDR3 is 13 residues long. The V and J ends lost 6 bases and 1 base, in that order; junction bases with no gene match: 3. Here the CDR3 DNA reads TGCAGCGTGGGACAGGGCCGGAACACTGAAGCTTTCTTT. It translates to CSVGQGRNTEAFF.

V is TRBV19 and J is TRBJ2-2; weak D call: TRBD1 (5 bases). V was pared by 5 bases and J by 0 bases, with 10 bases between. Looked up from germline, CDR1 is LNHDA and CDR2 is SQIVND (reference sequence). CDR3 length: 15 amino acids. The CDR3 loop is CASSLLTANTGELFF. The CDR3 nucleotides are TGTGCCAGTAGTCTTTTGACAGCGAACACCGGGGAGCTGTTTTTT.

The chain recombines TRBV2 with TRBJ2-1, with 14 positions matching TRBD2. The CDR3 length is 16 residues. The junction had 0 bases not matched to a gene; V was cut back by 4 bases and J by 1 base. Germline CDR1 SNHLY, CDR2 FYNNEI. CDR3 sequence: CASSGTSGGSYNEQFF. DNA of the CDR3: TGTGCCAGCAGTGGGACTAGCGGGGGGTCCTACAATGAGCAGTTCTTC.

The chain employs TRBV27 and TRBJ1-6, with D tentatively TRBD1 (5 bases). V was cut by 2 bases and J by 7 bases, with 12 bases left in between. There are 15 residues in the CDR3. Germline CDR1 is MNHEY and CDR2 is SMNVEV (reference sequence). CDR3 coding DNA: TGTGCCAGCAGTTTAAGGGGAGGGGTCAATTCACCCCTCCACTTT. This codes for CASSLRGGVNSPLHF.

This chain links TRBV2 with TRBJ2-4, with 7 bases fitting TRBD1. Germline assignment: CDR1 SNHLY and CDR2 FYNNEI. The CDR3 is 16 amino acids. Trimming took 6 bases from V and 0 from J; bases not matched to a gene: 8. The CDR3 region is CASRPDRALAKNIQYF. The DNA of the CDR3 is TGTGCCAGCAGGCCAGACAGGGCCTTAGCCAAAAACATTCAGTACTTC.

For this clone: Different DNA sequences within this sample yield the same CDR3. Here the CDR3 DNA reads TGTGCCAGCAGCTCCCGACTAGCAGGGTTAGAGACCCAGTACTTC. Translated: CASSSRLAGLETQYF. The chain combines TRBV7-2 with TRBJ2-5; 7 bases match TRBD2. Trimming cost V 4 bases and J 4 bases; bases outside gene matches: 9. The CDR3 contains 15 residues. Germline CDR1 reads SGHTA; CDR2 reads FQGNSA.

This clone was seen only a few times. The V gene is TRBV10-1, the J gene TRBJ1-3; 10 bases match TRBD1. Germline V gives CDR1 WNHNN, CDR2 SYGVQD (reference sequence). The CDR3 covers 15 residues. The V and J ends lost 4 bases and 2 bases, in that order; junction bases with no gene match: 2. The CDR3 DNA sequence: TGCGCCAGCAGTGCGGGGACAGGGGCTGGAAACACCATATATTTT. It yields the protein CASSAGTGAGNTIYF.

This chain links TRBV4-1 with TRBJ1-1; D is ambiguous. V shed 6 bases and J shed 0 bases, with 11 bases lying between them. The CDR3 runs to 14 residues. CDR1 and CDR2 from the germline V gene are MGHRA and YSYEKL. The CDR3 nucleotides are TGCGCCAGCAGTCAACACGGGATGAACACTGAAGCTTTCTTT. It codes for CASSQHGMNTEAFF.

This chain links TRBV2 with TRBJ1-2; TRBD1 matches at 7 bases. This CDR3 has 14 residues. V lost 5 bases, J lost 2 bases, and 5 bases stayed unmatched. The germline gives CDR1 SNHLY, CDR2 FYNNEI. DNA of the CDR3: TGTGCCAGCAGTCAACCGGGACAGAACTATGGCTACACCTTC. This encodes CASSQPGQNYGYTF.